This T cell receptor (beta chain) was found in a study of cytomegalovirus exposure and HLA in healthy donors. This clone has only a few counts. Antigen specificity is unknown. Findings of the study overall: Approximately 17,000 TCR beta sequences were associated with HLA alleles at 0.05 false discovery rate in a later analysis. A later analysis reported that several of the most significant clusters appeared to be linked to common viral pathogens, among them Epstein-Barr virus.

The germline gives CDR1 MNHNS, CDR2 SASEGT. V shed 3 bases and J 5 bases; nucleotides not matched to a gene: 2. CDR3 size: 14 residues. PCR was performed using 60 Vbeta and 13 Jbeta primers. Measured with immunoSEQ multiplex PCR; TCRdb has only the in-frame clones, and not every one. The table shows around 130,000 clones, with roughly three fifths occurring only once. The TCR comes from a woman aged 55-69 years in good health and CMV-seronegative. The chain is built from TRBV6-1 and TRBJ2-3; 10 bases agree with TRBD1. Sequencing used PBMCs. The CDR3: CASSDGTGVDTQYF. In DNA form, the CDR3 reads TGTGCCAGCAGTGACGGGACAGGGGTAGATACGCAGTATTTT.